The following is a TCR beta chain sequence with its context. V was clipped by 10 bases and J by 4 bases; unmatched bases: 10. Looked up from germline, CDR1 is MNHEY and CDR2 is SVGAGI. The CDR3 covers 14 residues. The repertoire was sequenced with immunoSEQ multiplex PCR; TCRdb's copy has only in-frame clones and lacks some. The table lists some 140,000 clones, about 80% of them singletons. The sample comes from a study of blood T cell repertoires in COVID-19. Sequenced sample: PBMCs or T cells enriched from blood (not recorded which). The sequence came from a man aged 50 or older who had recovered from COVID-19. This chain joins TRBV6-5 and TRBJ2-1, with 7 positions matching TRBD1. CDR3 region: CATELRDSYNEQFF. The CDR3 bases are TGTGCCACCGAACTCCGGGACAGTTACAATGAGCAGTTCTTC.